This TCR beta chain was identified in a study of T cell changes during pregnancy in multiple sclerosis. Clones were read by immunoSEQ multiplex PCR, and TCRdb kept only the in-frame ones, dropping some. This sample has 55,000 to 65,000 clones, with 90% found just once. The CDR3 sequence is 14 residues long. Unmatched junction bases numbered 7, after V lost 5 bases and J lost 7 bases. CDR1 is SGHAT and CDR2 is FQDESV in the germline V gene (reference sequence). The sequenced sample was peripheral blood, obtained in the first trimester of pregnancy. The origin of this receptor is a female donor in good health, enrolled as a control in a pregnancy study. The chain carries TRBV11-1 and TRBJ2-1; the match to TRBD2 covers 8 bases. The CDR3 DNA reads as TGTGCCAGCAGCGGCGGGGGGCCGGTAAATGAGCAGTTCTTC. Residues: CASSGGGPVNEQFF.